This T cell receptor beta chain was sequenced in a study of blood T cell repertoires in COVID-19. Study-level information: There were acute and convalescent COVID-19 samples, and they came from the United States, Italy and Spain. T cells, B-cell-depleted T cells, or PBMCs supplied cDNA or gDNA.

In the source study's methods: How many nucleated cells were present was estimated from reference gene primer amplification. Assay: immunoSEQ multiplex PCR; the TCRdb copy retains only in-frame clones and omits some. Clone size and V and J calls were adopted from that table, with D and trimming inferred from the DNA. The repertoire holds about 270,000 clones, with about 89% as singletons. The CDR3 runs 16 residues. Germline CDR1 and CDR2: MNHEY and SVGEGT. J was trimmed by 2 bases and V by 4 bases; bases with no gene match: 4. This clonotype originated in a man between 35 and 55 years old who had recovered from COVID-19. Sequencing input: peripheral blood. The chain recombines TRBV6-2 or TRBV6-3 with TRBJ2-1; 11 bases are a match to TRBD2. DNA for the CDR3: TGTGCCAGCAGTTTAGCGGGGGGGCGAACCTACAATGAGCAGTTCTTC. Its translation: CASSLAGGRTYNEQFF.